This T cell receptor (beta chain) is drawn from a study of CD8+ T cells in alopecia areata. With V trimmed by 4 bases and J by 5 bases, 4 bases remained unmatched. The germline V gene has CDR1 SQVTM and CDR2 ANQGSEA. The CDR3 runs to 13 residues. On this clone itself: The sample holds other DNA sequences that translate to the same CDR3.

Sequencing relied on a cDNA template that was reverse transcribed from extracted RNA. Repertoires were generated with immunoSEQ multiplex PCR, while TCRdb's copy carries only in-frame clones and drops some. The sample yields about 210,000 clones, more than 55% seen once. The treatment denotes: oral pan-JAK inhibitor, 5-10 mg twice daily. The material sequenced was CD4+ T cells sorted from blood, taken between weeks 44 and 45, from a patient treated with tofacitinib. The chain joins TRBV29-1 to TRBJ2-1; 8 bases are a match to TRBD2. This sequence was found in a human donor with alopecia areata. This chain's CDR3 is CSVARGGDNEQFF. CDR3 in DNA: TGCAGCGTTGCACGGGGGGGAGACAATGAGCAGTTCTTC.